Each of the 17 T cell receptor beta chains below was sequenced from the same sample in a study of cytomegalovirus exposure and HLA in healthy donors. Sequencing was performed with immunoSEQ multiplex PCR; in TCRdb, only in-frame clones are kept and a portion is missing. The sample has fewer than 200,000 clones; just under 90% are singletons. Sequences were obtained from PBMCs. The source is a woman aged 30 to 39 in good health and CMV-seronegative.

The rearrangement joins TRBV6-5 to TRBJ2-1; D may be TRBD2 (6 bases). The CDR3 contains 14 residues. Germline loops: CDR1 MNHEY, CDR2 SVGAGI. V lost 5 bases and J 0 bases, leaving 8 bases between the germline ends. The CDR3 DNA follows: TGTGCCAGCAGTAGGGGACTCTCCTACAATGAGCAGTTCTTC. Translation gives CASSRGLSYNEQFF.

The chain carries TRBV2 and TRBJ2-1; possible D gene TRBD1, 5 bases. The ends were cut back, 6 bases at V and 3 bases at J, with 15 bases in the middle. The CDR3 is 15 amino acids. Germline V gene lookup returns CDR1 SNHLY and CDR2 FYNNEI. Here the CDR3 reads CASSPTTAYYNEQFF. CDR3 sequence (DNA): TGTGCCAGCAGCCCTACGACAGCCTACTACAATGAGCAGTTCTTC.

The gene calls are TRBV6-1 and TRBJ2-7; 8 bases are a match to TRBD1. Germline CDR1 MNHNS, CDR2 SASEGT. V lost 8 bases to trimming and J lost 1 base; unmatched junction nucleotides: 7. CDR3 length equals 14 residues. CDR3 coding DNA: TGTGCCAGCGACGCCGGGACAGGATCCTACGAGCAGTACTTC. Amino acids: CASDAGTGSYEQYF.

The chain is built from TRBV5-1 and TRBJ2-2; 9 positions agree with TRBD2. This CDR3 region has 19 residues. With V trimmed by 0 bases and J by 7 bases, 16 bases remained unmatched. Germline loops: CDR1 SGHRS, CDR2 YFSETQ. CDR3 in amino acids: CASSLAKLAGARQHGELFF. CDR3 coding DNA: TGCGCCAGCAGCTTGGCCAAGTTAGCGGGGGCCAGGCAACACGGGGAGCTGTTTTTT.

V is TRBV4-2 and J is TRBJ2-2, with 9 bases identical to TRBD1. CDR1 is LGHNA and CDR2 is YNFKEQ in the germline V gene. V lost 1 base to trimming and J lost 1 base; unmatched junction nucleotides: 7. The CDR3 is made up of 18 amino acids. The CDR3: CASSQVVATGGNTGELFF. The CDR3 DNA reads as TGTGCCAGCAGCCAAGTAGTGGCGACAGGGGGGAACACCGGGGAGCTGTTTTTT.

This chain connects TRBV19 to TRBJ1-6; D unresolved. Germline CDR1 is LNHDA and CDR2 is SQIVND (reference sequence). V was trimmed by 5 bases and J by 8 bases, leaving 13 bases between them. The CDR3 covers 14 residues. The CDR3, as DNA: TGTGCCAGTAGTGAACAAGCGTTGGATTCACCCCTCCACTTT. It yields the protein CASSEQALDSPLHF.

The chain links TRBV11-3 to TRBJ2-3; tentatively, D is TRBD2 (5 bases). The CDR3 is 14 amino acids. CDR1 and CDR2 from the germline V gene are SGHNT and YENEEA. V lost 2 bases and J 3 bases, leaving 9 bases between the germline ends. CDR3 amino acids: CASSLTRATDTQYF. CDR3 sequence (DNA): TGTGCCAGCAGCTTAACGCGGGCGACAGATACGCAGTATTTT.

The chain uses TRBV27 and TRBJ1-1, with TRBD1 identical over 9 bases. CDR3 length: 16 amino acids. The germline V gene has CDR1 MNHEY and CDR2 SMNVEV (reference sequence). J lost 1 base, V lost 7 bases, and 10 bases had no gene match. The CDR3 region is CASKSGQGFGNTEAFF. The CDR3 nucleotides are TGTGCCAGCAAGTCAGGACAGGGGTTTGGGAACACTGAAGCTTTCTTT.

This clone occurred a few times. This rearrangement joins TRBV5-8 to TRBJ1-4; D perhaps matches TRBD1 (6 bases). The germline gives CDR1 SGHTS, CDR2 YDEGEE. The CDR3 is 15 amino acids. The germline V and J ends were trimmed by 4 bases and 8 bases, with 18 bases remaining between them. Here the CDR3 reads CASSPYREGGEKLFF. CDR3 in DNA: TGTGCCAGCAGCCCATACAGGGAGGGGGGCGAAAAACTGTTTTTT.

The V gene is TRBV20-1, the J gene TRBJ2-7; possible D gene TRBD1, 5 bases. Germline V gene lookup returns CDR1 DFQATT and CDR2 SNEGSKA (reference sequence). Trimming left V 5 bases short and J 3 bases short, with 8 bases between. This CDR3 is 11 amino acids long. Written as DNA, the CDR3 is TGCAGTGCTCAGGGTGACTACGAGCAGTACTTC. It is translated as CSAQGDYEQYF.

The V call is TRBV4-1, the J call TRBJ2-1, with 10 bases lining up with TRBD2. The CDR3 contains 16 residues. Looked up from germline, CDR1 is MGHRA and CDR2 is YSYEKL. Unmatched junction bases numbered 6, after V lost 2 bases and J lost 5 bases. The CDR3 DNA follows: TGCGCCAGCAGCCAAAATAGCGGGGGGATTCACAATGAGCAGTTCTTC. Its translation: CASSQNSGGIHNEQFF.

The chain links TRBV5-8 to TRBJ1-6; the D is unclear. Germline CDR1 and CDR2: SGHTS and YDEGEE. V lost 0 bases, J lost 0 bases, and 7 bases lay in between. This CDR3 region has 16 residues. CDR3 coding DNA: TGTGCCAGCAGCTTGGCTGATAGCTCCTATAATTCACCCCTCCACTTT. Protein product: CASSLADSSYNSPLHF. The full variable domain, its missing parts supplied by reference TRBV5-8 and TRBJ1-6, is EAGVTQSPTHLIKTRGQQATLRCSPISGHTSVYWYQQALGLGLQFLLWYDEGEERNRGNFPPRFSGRQFPNYSSELNVNALELEDSALYLCASSLADSSYNSPLHFGNGTRLTVT.

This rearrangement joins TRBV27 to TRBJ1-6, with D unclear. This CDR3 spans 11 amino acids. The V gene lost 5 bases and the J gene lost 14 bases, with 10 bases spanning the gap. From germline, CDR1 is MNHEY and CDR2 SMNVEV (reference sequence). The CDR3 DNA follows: TGTGCCAGCAGTGCCCAGAACACCCTCCACTTT. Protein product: CASSAQNTLHF.

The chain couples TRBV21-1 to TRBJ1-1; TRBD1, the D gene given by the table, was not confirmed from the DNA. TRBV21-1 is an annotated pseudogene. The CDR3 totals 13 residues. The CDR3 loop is CASGDRVNTEAFF. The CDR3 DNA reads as TGTGCCAGCGGAGACAGAGTGAACACTGAAGCTTTCTTT.

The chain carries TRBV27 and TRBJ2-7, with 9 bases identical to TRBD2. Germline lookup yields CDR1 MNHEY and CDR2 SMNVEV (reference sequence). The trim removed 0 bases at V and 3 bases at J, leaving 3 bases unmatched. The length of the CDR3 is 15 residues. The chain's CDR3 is CASSLSTSGFYEQYF. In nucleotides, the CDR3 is TGTGCCAGCAGTTTATCAACTAGCGGGTTCTACGAGCAGTACTTC.

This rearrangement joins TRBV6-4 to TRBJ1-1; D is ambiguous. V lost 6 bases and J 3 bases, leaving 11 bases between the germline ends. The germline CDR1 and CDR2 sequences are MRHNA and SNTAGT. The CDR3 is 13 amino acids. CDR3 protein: CASRAGFDTEAFF. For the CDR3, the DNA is TGTGCCAGCAGGGCAGGATTTGACACTGAAGCTTTCTTT.

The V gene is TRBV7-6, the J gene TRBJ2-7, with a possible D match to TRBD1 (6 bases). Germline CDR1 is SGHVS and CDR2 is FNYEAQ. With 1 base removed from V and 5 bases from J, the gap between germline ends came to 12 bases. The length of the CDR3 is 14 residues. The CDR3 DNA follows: TGTGCCAGCAGCTTAGGGACAGCGTTCGACGAGCAGTACTTC. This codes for CASSLGTAFDEQYF.